Included here is one TCR beta chain sequence, with context. The data stem from a study of Ad26.COV2.S vaccination and SARS-CoV-2 variants. Profiling relied on immunoSEQ multiplex PCR, and the TCRdb table lists in-frame clones only, not all of them. The sample has about 680,000 clones, more than 70% seen once. Treatment of the sample: about 20 received Ad26.COV2.S at low or high dose, single or two shots; about 5 received placebo; per-sample allocation not given. Vaccine and placebo recipients were sampled on day 63 after the first injection. Sequencing used peripheral blood, obtained in a trial of Ad26.COV2.S vaccine versus placebo. The receptor comes from a person aged 18-60 years who received the Ad26.COV2.S COVID-19 vaccine or a placebo.

The CDR3, as DNA: TGCGCCAGCAGCCAGACTCCCGAAGGAGAGACCCAGTACTTC. Protein: CASSQTPEGETQYF. The V and J genes are TRBV4-1 and TRBJ2-5, with D unclear. Between the trimmed V and J ends, which lost 3 bases and 4 bases, there was a span of 12 bases. CDR1 is MGHRA, CDR2 YSYEKL, per germline. The CDR3 totals 14 residues.